Below are 15 T cell receptor beta chains sequenced from a single sample in a study of cytomegalovirus exposure and HLA in healthy donors. 13 Jbeta primers and 60 Vbeta primers were used for the PCR. TCRdb keeps only in-frame clones here, not all; method: immunoSEQ multiplex PCR. The sample includes some 150,000 clones, approximately 70% of them seen just once. The sequenced material came from PBMCs. These receptors were taken from a human donor in good health.

The CDR3 DNA is TGTGCCAGCTCACCCGGTGGAGGGGTGAACACTGAAGCTTTCTTT. Translating gives CASSPGGGVNTEAFF. The chain carries TRBV18 and TRBJ1-1; D might be TRBD1 (5 bases). Germline CDR1 KGHSH, CDR2 LQKENI. The germline V and J ends were trimmed by 3 bases and 0 bases, with 11 bases remaining between them. The CDR3 is 15 residues long.

This chain uses TRBV7-9 with TRBJ2-1; D unclear. CDR3 length: 12 residues. Germline V gene lookup returns CDR1 SEHNR and CDR2 FQNEAQ (reference sequence). Trimming removed 5 bases from V and 6 bases from J, with 8 bases in between. CDR3: CASSPPVNEQFF. The CDR3 DNA reads as TGTGCCAGCAGCCCCCCTGTCAATGAGCAGTTCTTC. The variable domain in full, with the rest retrieved from reference TRBV7-9 and TRBJ2-1, is DTGVSQNPRHKITKRGQNVTFRCDPISEHNRLYWYRQTLGQGPEFLTYFQNEAQLEKSRLLSDRFSAERPKGSFSTLEIQRTEQGDSAMYLCASSPPVNEQFFGPGTRLTVL.

This clone was detected a few times. The chain uses TRBV2 and TRBJ2-7, with 12 nucleotides matching TRBD2. The CDR3 is 14 amino acids. Germline V gene sequence: CDR1 SNHLY, CDR2 FYNNEI. Unmatched junction bases numbered 4, after V lost 7 bases and J lost 3 bases. CDR3 in DNA: TGTGCCAGCAAAGGGACTAGCGGGCTCTACGAGCAGTACTTC. It is translated as CASKGTSGLYEQYF. The variable domain in full, with the rest retrieved from reference TRBV2 and TRBJ2-7, is EPEVTQTPSHQVTQMGQEVILRCVPISNHLYFYWYRQILGQKVEFLVSFYNNEISEKSEIFDDQFSVERPDGSNFTLKIRSTKLEDSAMYFCASKGTSGLYEQYFGPGTRLTVT.

The V call is TRBV5-6, the J call TRBJ1-1; the D gene is possibly TRBD1 (6 bases). In germline, CDR1 is SGHDT, CDR2 YYEEEE. V lost 0 bases, J lost 0 bases, and 15 bases lay in between. The CDR3 extends over 17 amino acids. CDR3 loop: CASSLEWGRVLNTEAFF. The CDR3 DNA sequence: TGTGCCAGCAGCTTGGAATGGGGGCGCGTGTTGAACACTGAAGCTTTCTTT.

The V and J genes are TRBV7-8 and TRBJ1-1; D might be TRBD1 (5 bases). CDR1 is SGHVS and CDR2 is FQNEAQ in the germline V gene. The ends were cut back, 5 bases at V and 6 bases at J, with 10 bases in the middle. This CDR3 has 12 amino acids. CDR3 protein: CASSHRWAEAFF. CDR3 sequence (DNA): TGTGCCAGCAGCCACAGGTGGGCTGAAGCTTTCTTT.

A few counts support this clone. The J gene is TRBJ1-1, the V gene TRBV6-5, with TRBD1 matching over 11 bases. Germline CDR1 reads MNHEY; CDR2 reads SVGAGI. After removal of 8 bases from V and 3 bases from J, the junction contained 8 bases not matched to a gene. This CDR3 region has 15 residues. As DNA, the CDR3 is TGTGCCAGCCGAGGACAGGGGGCTGGGGACACTGAAGCTTTCTTT. It translates to CASRGQGAGDTEAFF.

Worth noting for this clone: One junction end does not reproduce the germline sequence, and a read error may be involved. The J gene is TRBJ2-2, the V gene TRBV7-8, with a tentative D call TRBD2 (6 bases). The CDR3 is 16 amino acids. Germline V lookup: CDR1 SGHVS, CDR2 FQNEAQ. In nucleotides, the CDR3 is TGTGCCAGCAGCTCATACCGTGAGTTGAACACCGGGGGGCTGTTTTTT. It is translated as CASSSYRELNTGGLFF.

This sequence joins TRBV5-6 and TRBJ2-5; D is ambiguous. V was pared by 1 base and J by 1 base, with 11 bases between. The CDR3 runs to 15 residues. Germline V gene lookup returns CDR1 SGHDT and CDR2 YYEEEE. This CDR3 reads CASSLLRQIQETQYF. CDR3 nucleotide sequence: TGTGCCAGCAGCTTGCTGCGGCAGATCCAAGAGACCCAGTACTTC.

V gene TRBV28 combines with J gene TRBJ1-6; a weak D match, TRBD1 (6 bases). Germline V CDR1 and CDR2: MDHEN, SYDVKM. Deletions cut 11 bases from V and 4 bases from J, with 15 bases between. The CDR3 is made up of 14 amino acids. As DNA, the CDR3 is TGTGCCGCGCAGCGGGGGCAGTATAATTCACCCCTCCACTTT. It specifies CAAQRGQYNSPLHF.

This clone was seen a handful of times. The chain is built from TRBV7-9 and TRBJ2-7, with a tentative D call TRBD1 (6 bases). V gave up 6 bases and J gave up 5 bases, with 20 bases separating them. This CDR3 comprises 15 residues. In germline, CDR1 is SEHNR, CDR2 FQNEAQ (reference sequence). In DNA form, the CDR3 reads TGTGCCAGCAGTCGCCGGGACACCCGAGGGAACGAGCAGTACTTC. Translating it yields CASSRRDTRGNEQYF.

This clone was seen more than once but under ten times. V usage is TRBV6-1 and J usage is TRBJ2-1; the match to TRBD1 covers 7 bases. J was trimmed by 3 bases and V by 3 bases; bases with no gene match: 5. The CDR3 spans 15 residues. Germline CDR1 and CDR2: MNHNS and SASEGT. The chain's CDR3 is CASSEGTARYNEQFF. CDR3 bases: TGTGCCAGCAGTGAGGGGACAGCACGCTACAATGAGCAGTTCTTC.

This clone was found once. The chain carries TRBV6-5 and TRBJ1-1; unclear D gene. Germline CDR1 reads MNHEY; CDR2 reads SVGAGI. The length of the CDR3 is 10 residues. Between the trimmed V and J ends, which lost 8 bases and 9 bases, there was a span of 10 bases. This chain's CDR3 is CASFSEKAFF. The CDR3 DNA is TGTGCCAGCTTCTCGGAGAAAGCTTTCTTT.

The rearrangement joins TRBV7-3 to TRBJ2-1; D possibly corresponds to TRBD2 (5 bases). Germline V gene lookup returns CDR1 SGHTA and CDR2 FQGTGA. Trimming shortened V by 1 base and J by 9 bases, and 13 bases separated the two germline ends. The CDR3 is 14 amino acids. The CDR3 region is CASSLISTSGEQFF. Here the CDR3 DNA reads TGTGCCAGCAGCTTAATAAGTACTAGTGGTGAGCAGTTCTTC.

The chain joins TRBV9 to TRBJ2-1; 11 bases are shared with TRBD2. Germline assignment: CDR1 SGDLS and CDR2 YYNGEE. The trim removed 4 bases at V and 4 bases at J, leaving 4 bases unmatched. This CDR3 is 15 amino acids long. Here the CDR3 reads CASSLSGGAYNEQFF. For the CDR3, the DNA is TGTGCCAGCAGCCTTAGCGGGGGGGCTTACAATGAGCAGTTCTTC.

Of note for this clone: Mismatch with germline at one junction end may stem from a read error. The J gene is TRBJ2-7, the V gene TRBV7-2, with no clear D. The germline gives CDR1 SGHTA, CDR2 FQGNSA. The CDR3 has 11 residues. CDR3 loop: CAGSRAYEQYF. CDR3 sequence (DNA): TGTGCCGGCAGCCGTGCCTACGAGCAGTACTTC.